Listed below are T cell receptor beta chains from one sample, sequenced in a study of shared clonotypes between healthy human individuals. Profiled with immunoSEQ multiplex PCR; TCRdb holds only in-frame clones, not every one. This sample has hundreds of thousands of clones, with 95% to 97% found just once. Input material: naive CD4+ T cells sorted from blood. These TCRs come from a woman aged 25-40 years in good health. Both conserved end residues are part of each CDR3. A D gene is named only where the DNA matches it firmly. The size entry is marked missing in some rows and otherwise reads once, few, many or a size class.

-	TRBD1	TRBJ1-6	TRBV28	TGTGCCATTCCGAGCCGGACGGGACAGAAAAATTCACCCCTCCACTTT	CAIPSRTGQKNSPLHF
-	-	TRBJ1-2	TRBV30	TGTGCCTGGAGCCTCCGGCAGACGGCTAACTATGGCTACACCTTC	CAWSLRQTANYGYTF
-	TRBD1	TRBJ1-2	TRBV5-6	TGTGCCAGCAGCTCCCCGGGACAGGGTAACTATGGCTACACCTTC	CASSSPGQGNYGYTF
once	-	TRBJ1-2	TRBV9	TGTGCCAGCAGCTTAGATAGCGTCTATGGCTACACCTTC	CASSLDSVYGYTF
-	TRBD2	TRBJ2-1	TRBV27	TGTGCCAGCAGTCCCCTAGACAGGCTGCGGACTAGCGGGAGGGCCTATGAGCAGTTCTTC	CASSPLDRLRTSGRAYEQFF
-	TRBD1	TRBJ1-5	TRBV7-6	TGTGCCAGCAGCTTAGGAATTTTGACAGGGGACTCTCATCAGCCCCAGCATTTT	CASSLGILTGDSHQPQHF
-	TRBD1	TRBJ2-1	TRBV18	TGTGCCAGCTCACCATTCGACAGGGGGATCTACAATGAGCAGTTCTTC	CASSPFDRGIYNEQFF
-	-	TRBJ2-5	TRBV29-1	TGCAGCGTTGATGTGGGACGTCGGGAGACCCAGTACTTC	CSVDVGRRETQYF
-	-	TRBJ2-3	TRBV7-9	TGTGCCAGCAGCTTAGCGGGGACCCCCACAGATACGCAGTATTTT	CASSLAGTPTDTQYF
-	TRBD2	TRBJ2-3	TRBV5-6	TGTGCCAGCAGCTTCAGGGCTAGCGGCAGCACAGATACGCAGTATTTT	CASSFRASGSTDTQYF
-	TRBD2	TRBJ2-5	TRBV5-1	TGCGCCAGCAGGCCGACTAGCGGGAGCGCTGAGACCCAGTACTTC	CASRPTSGSAETQYF
-	-	TRBJ2-2	TRBV5-1	TGCGCCAGCAGCGGACGGGAGCCGGCCGGGGAGCTGTTTTTT	CASSGREPAGELFF
-	TRBD1	TRBJ1-4	TRBV9	TGTGCCAGCAGCGTTGGGGACAGGGTTCGTGGAGAAAAACTGTTTTTT	CASSVGDRVRGEKLFF
-	-	TRBJ2-3	TRBV19	TGTGCCAGTAGTATCTCGGGGTTGCCAGATACGCAGTATTTT	CASSISGLPDTQYF